The 11 T cell receptor beta chains below come from one sample, sequenced in a study of human T cells and chemical hapten exposure. Stated time point: pre-sensitization, week 0. The treatment denotes: therapeutic diphenylcyclopropenone sensitization with weekly scalp DPC. TCRdb reanalysed the RACE reads using MiXCR and keeps one entry per CDR3 protein. The table includes about 380,000 distinct CDR3 sequences, approximately 5.1% detected once. The sample in question was whole blood, obtained in connection with sensitization to the hapten diphenylcyclopropenone (DPC). The origin of the receptors is a woman between 45 and 65 years old with alopecia areata. Some clones in this sample may be carry-over from other donors' samples.

The V call is TRBV6-2 or TRBV6-3, the J call TRBJ2-7; no firm D call. Germline V CDR1 and CDR2: MNHEY, SVGEGT. V was cut by 2 bases and J by 2 bases, with 13 bases left in between. CDR3 length: 15 amino acids. CDR3 DNA sequence: TGTGCCAGCAGTTACCCCGTAGGCCGGGCCTACGAGCAGTACTTC. Protein product: CASSYPVGRAYEQYF.

This rearrangement joins TRBV9 to TRBJ2-5; a possible D gene is TRBD1 (6 bases). The germline V gene has CDR1 SGDLS and CDR2 YYNGEE. Trimming stripped 2 bases from V and 4 bases from J, with 12 bases between. The CDR3 is made up of 14 amino acids. The CDR3 region has the DNA TGTGCCAGCAGCGTGGGGACATCAACAGAGACCCAGTACTTC. Amino acid sequence: CASSVGTSTETQYF.

The chain carries TRBV18 and TRBJ1-3; 9 positions agree with TRBD1. CDR1 KGHSH and CDR2 LQKENI come from the germline V gene. There are 17 residues in the CDR3. Trimming took 2 bases from V and 4 from J; bases not matched to a gene: 9. The CDR3 bases are TGTGCCAGCTCACCAAAAGGGGACAGGGCGGCCGGAAACACCATATATTTT. Encoded protein: CASSPKGDRAAGNTIYF.

This clonotype has ten or more counts. The gene calls are TRBV7-2 and TRBJ2-5; D not certain. The germline CDR1 and CDR2 sequences are SGHTA and FQGNSA. Trimming stripped 5 bases from V and 1 base from J, with 11 bases between. This CDR3 has 14 residues. The CDR3 nucleotides read TGTGCCAGCAGCCCCAGGACGGCCCAAGAGACCCAGTACTTC. It is translated as CASSPRTAQETQYF.

This clonotype was seen ten or more times. The gene calls are TRBV6-6 and TRBJ2-2; D assignment may be TRBD1 or TRBD2 (5 bases each). CDR1 MNHNY and CDR2 SVGAGI come from the germline V gene (reference sequence). Trimming removed 2 bases at V and 8 bases at J, with 12 bases between. This CDR3 comprises 14 residues. The CDR3 DNA sequence: TGTGCCAGCAGTTACCGGGACCTAGTAGGGGAGCTGTTTTTT. It yields the protein CASSYRDLVGELFF.

This clonotype has more than one count but fewer than ten. The rearrangement joins TRBV3-1 to TRBJ2-3; no clear D. The V end was cut by 4 bases, the J end by 6 bases, with 11 bases between. CDR1 LGHDT and CDR2 YNNKEL come from the germline V gene (reference sequence). This CDR3 is built from 13 residues. CDR3 loop: CASSPTPRDTQYF. DNA of the CDR3: TGTGCCAGCAGCCCTACCCCTCGGGATACGCAGTATTTT.

For this clonotype: This could be a read error, since a much larger clone is one nucleotide away. This chain uses TRBV29-1 with TRBJ2-1, with a tentative D call TRBD2 (6 bases). Trimming pared 1 base from V and 2 bases from J, leaving 18 bases between. The germline V gene encodes CDR1 SQVTM and CDR2 ANQGSEA. This CDR3 is built from 17 residues. The CDR3, as DNA: TGCAGCGTTGAAGCGGGGCATGGCGGGACCACCTACAATGAGCAGTTCTTC. Its translation is CSVEAGHGGTTYNEQFF.

Ten or more counts support this clonotype. This chain links TRBV12-3 or TRBV12-4 with TRBJ1-2; a possible D gene is TRBD1 (5 bases). Trimming removed 7 bases at V and 0 bases at J, with 12 bases between. The CDR3 covers 14 residues. CDR3 sequence: CASTPGKANYGYTF. CDR3 sequence (DNA): TGTGCCAGCACCCCAGGGAAGGCTAACTATGGCTACACCTTC.

The rearrangement joins TRBV7-9 to TRBJ1-2; D uncertain. CDR1 is SEHNR, CDR2 FQNEAQ, per germline (reference sequence). This CDR3 comprises 13 residues. Trimming cost V 3 bases and J 6 bases, with 11 bases left between them. The CDR3 loop is CASSLRTRDGYTF. The DNA of the CDR3 is TGTGCCAGCAGCTTGCGGACGAGGGATGGCTACACCTTC.

CDR3 region: CASSAQNYGYTF. The CDR3 region has the DNA TGTGCCAGCAGTGCGCAGAACTATGGCTACACCTTC. This chain uses TRBV2 with TRBJ1-2; D gene uncertain. Germline CDR1 and CDR2: SNHLY and FYNNEI. CDR3 length: 12 amino acids. The V end was cut by 4 bases, the J end by 2 bases, with 5 bases between.

This clonotype was recorded a few times. The chain links TRBV20-1 to TRBJ1-6; D perhaps matches TRBD1 (5 bases). V lost 4 bases and J 7 bases, leaving 14 bases between the germline ends. Germline lookup yields CDR1 DFQATT and CDR2 SNEGSKA (reference sequence). The length of the CDR3 is 14 residues. The CDR3 spells CSAMGVVRNSPLHF. For the CDR3, the DNA is TGCAGTGCTATGGGGGTAGTCAGAAATTCACCCCTCCACTTT.